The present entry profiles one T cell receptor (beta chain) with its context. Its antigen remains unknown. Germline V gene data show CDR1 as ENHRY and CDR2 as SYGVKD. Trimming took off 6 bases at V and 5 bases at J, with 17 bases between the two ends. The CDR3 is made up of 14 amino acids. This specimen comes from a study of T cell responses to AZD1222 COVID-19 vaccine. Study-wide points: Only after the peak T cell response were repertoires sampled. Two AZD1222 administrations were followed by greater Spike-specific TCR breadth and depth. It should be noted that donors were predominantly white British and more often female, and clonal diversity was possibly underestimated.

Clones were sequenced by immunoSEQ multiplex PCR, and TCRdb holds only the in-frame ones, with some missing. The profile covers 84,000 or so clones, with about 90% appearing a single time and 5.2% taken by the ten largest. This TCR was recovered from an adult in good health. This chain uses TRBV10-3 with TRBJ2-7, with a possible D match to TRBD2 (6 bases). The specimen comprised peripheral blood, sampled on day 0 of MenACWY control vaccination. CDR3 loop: CAISESPGDHEQYF. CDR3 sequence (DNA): TGTGCCATCAGCGAATCGCCGGGGGACCACGAGCAGTACTTC.